Listed below are T cell receptor beta chains from one sample, sequenced in a study of cytomegalovirus exposure and HLA in healthy donors. Here immunoSEQ multiplex PCR was the method, and the copy in TCRdb shows in-frame clones only, minus some. The profile shows some 190,000 clones, roughly 76% of them singletons. Sequencing input: PBMCs. Source of these receptors: a woman in her 30s in good health and CMV-seropositive. CDR3s include the opening cysteine and the closing phenylalanine or tryptophan. A D gene is named only where the DNA matches it firmly. Size is omitted from some rows. Given values are once, few, many or a class for expanded clones.

D gene	V gene	clone size	J gene	CDR3 DNA	CDR3 protein
.	TRBV29-1	.	TRBJ2-7	TGCAGCGTTGACAGGGGCTACGAGCAGTACTTC	CSVDRGYEQYF
TRBD1	TRBV9	.	TRBJ2-7	TGTGCCAGCAGCACACAGGGGGAGTCTAGCTACGAGCAGTACTTC	CASSTQGESSYEQYF
TRBD1	TRBV28	once	TRBJ1-1	TGTGCCAGCTCACGGATCCCAGGGGGTGGCTCGGCTTTCTTT	CASSRIPGGGSAFF
.	TRBV2	.	TRBJ2-3	TGTGCCAGCAGTCCACAGGGATTGGGGCAGTATTTT	CASSPQGLGQYF
TRBD2	TRBV7-9	.	TRBJ2-7	TGTGCCAGCAGCAATAGGACTAGCGGTCCCTACGAGCAGTACTTC	CASSNRTSGPYEQYF
TRBD1	TRBV30	.	TRBJ1-3	TGTGCCTGGAGTGTAAGGGACAGGGCTGGAAACACCATATATTTT	CAWSVRDRAGNTIYF
TRBD2	TRBV7-3	.	TRBJ2-1	TGTGCCAGCAGCTCCGGGGACTACTACAATGAGCAGTTCTTC	CASSSGDYYNEQFF
TRBD1	TRBV29-1	.	TRBJ1-2	TGCAGCACCAGGACAGGGGGCGTACGTGGCTACACCTTC	CSTRTGGVRGYTF
.	TRBV21-1	.	TRBJ2-1	TGTGCCAGCAGCACTCCCGGGACACCCTCCTACAATGAGCAGTTCTTC	CASSTPGTPSYNEQFF
TRBD1	TRBV2	.	TRBJ1-4	TGTGCCAGGAGAGGGACAGGGATAAATGAAAAACTGTTTTTT	CARRGTGINEKLFF
TRBD1	TRBV4-2	.	TRBJ2-2	TGTGCCAGCAGCCTCCCGGACAGGGGGAAGGATACCGGGGAGCTGTTTTTT	CASSLPDRGKDTGELFF
TRBD2	TRBV4-1	.	TRBJ2-1	TGCGCCAGCAGCCCCGGACTAGGAGGAGCGGAGCAGTTCTTC	CASSPGLGGAEQFF
.	TRBV4-1	few	TRBJ2-7	TGCGCCAGCAGCTTATTGGGGGGTTTCTCCTACGAGCAGTACTTC	CASSLLGGFSYEQYF
TRBD2	TRBV19	.	TRBJ2-3	TGTGCCAGTAGTAACTCTCGACGGGAGGTCACAGATACGCAGTATTTT	CASSNSRREVTDTQYF
TRBD1	TRBV25-1	once	TRBJ1-5	TGTGCCAGCAGTTTCGGGACAGGGAGCGATCAGCCCCAGCATTTT	CASSFGTGSDQPQHF
.	TRBV5-1	.	TRBJ2-3	TGCGCCAGCAGCGGCGTAGGAGCGATAGATACGCAGTATTTT	CASSGVGAIDTQYF
TRBD2	TRBV4-2	.	TRBJ2-4	TGTGCCAGCAGCCATGGGGGTTGGGGGGGTTACAAAAACATTCAGTACTTC	CASSHGGWGGYKNIQYF
.	TRBV6-5	.	TRBJ2-7	TGTGCCAGCAGTTACACCAACTCTCGGAGCGAGCAGTACTTC	CASSYTNSRSEQYF
TRBD2	TRBV28	.	TRBJ2-7	TGTGCCAGCAGTTTCGGAGTAGCGGGAGTCTACGAGCAGTACTTC	CASSFGVAGVYEQYF
.	TRBV6-5	.	TRBJ1-5	TGTGCCAGCAGACCGGGATTTAGCAATCAGCCCCAGCATTTT	CASRPGFSNQPQHF
.	TRBV30	.	TRBJ2-7	TGTGCCTGGATTAAATGGTCGGGAAACGAGCAGTACTTC	CAWIKWSGNEQYF
.	TRBV2	.	TRBJ1-5	TGTGCCAGCGCCCCGGTCCATAATCAGCCCCAGCATTTT	CASAPVHNQPQHF
.	TRBV18	.	TRBJ1-6	TGTGCCAGCTCACTCCACCGGGGAAGCTCCTATAATTCACCCCTCCACTTT	CASSLHRGSSYNSPLHF
TRBD1	TRBV5-1	.	TRBJ1-2	TGCGCCAGCAGCAACGGACAGGGGATGGGCGGCTACACCTTC	CASSNGQGMGGYTF
TRBD2	TRBV7-3	.	TRBJ2-3	TGTGCCAGCAGCCTAGGACTAGCGGGAGGGTCCGATACGCAGTATTTT	CASSLGLAGGSDTQYF
TRBD2	TRBV5-1	.	TRBJ2-7	TGCGCCAGCAGCTTGGGAGCTAGCGGGGGGGCGTACGAGCAGTACTTC	CASSLGASGGAYEQYF
.	TRBV7-8	.	TRBJ1-2	TGTGCCAGCAGCTTAGCGCAGGGGTCGAACTATGGCTACACCTTC	CASSLAQGSNYGYTF
.	TRBV6-6	.	TRBJ1-4	TGTGCCAGCAACATGGCGGGGGCGAATGAAAAACTGTTTTTT	CASNMAGANEKLFF
.	TRBV4-3	.	TRBJ2-3	TGCGCCAGCAGCCAAGATAGGGCGGGTACGCAGTATTTT	CASSQDRAGTQYF
TRBD2	TRBV6-5	.	TRBJ2-3	TGTGCCAGCACCGGACTAGCAGGGGATACGCAGTATTTT	CASTGLAGDTQYF
.	TRBV5-5	once	TRBJ1-5	TGTGCCAGCAGCCCCGAAGCCAATCCGCCCCAGCATTTT	CASSPEANPPQHF
.	TRBV28	few	TRBJ1-3	TGTGCCAGCAGTTTCCTTTACTCTGGAAACACCATATATTTT	CASSFLYSGNTIYF
.	TRBV11-2	.	TRBJ1-1	TGTGCCAGCAGCTTAGTCCGAGGACAGAACACTGAAGCTTTCTTT	CASSLVRGQNTEAFF
TRBD1	TRBV19	.	TRBJ1-5	TGTGCCACCCAAGATCATAGGACAGGGCCCCAGCCCCAGCATTTT	CATQDHRTGPQPQHF
TRBD1	TRBV5-6	.	TRBJ1-3	TGTGCCAGCAGCTCCAGGGGGCGGGGAAACACCATATATTTT	CASSSRGRGNTIYF
TRBD2	TRBV29-1	.	TRBJ2-3	TGCAGCACCTCGAGCGGGGCAGATACGCAGTATTTT	CSTSSGADTQYF
.	TRBV18	once	TRBJ1-2	TGTGCCAGCTCACCTAGCCGGATTTTCTATGGCTACACCTTC	CASSPSRIFYGYTF
TRBD1	TRBV6-6	few	TRBJ2-7	TGTGCCAGCAGGGACCGGGACAGGACAACGGCTAACGAGCAGTACTTC	CASRDRDRTTANEQYF
.	TRBV6-1	.	TRBJ2-1	TGTGCCAGCACCAAGGGGCGGGATCCTAATGAGCAGTTCTTC	CASTKGRDPNEQFF
.	TRBV20-1	.	TRBJ2-1	TGCAGTGCTAGTGATGGCCTCAGTGTCTTC	CSASDGLSVF
TRBD1	TRBV7-8	.	TRBJ1-4	TGTGCCAGCAGCTTGCCGGGACAGGGGAGTGAAAAACTGTTTTTT	CASSLPGQGSEKLFF
TRBD1	TRBV30	.	TRBJ1-4	TGTGCCTGGAGTGTACAGGGGCGTTTAAAACTGTTTTTT	CAWSVQGRLKLFF
TRBD1	TRBV2	.	TRBJ1-1	TGTGCCAGCAGGGCTTCTCAGGGGGCGCCCACTGAAGCTTTCTTT	CASRASQGAPTEAFF
.	TRBV6-5	.	TRBJ1-3	TGTGCCAGCAGTTTAAGGGGTTCTGGAAACACCATATATTTT	CASSLRGSGNTIYF
TRBD2	TRBV10-3	.	TRBJ2-3	TGTGCCATCAGTGGGAGCGGGAGACACGGGCCAGATACGCAGTATTTT	CAISGSGRHGPDTQYF